This T cell receptor (beta chain) came from a study of blood T cell repertoires in COVID-19. At the level of the study: Sites across the United States, Italy and Spain contributed samples from acute and convalescent COVID-19. PBMCs, B-cell-depleted T cells, or T cells were the source of the cDNA or gDNA that made up the material.

Under the authors' procedure: It was from reference gene primer amplification that nucleated cell counts were estimated. Clones were read by immunoSEQ multiplex PCR, and TCRdb kept only the in-frame ones, dropping some. V, J and clone size were drawn from that table, and D and trimming were deduced from the DNA. The sample lists 150,000 or so clones; about 84% were seen once. Trimming left V 1 base short and J 3 bases short, with 9 bases between. The CDR3 is 15 residues long. Germline values: CDR1 SSHAT, CDR2 FNYEAQ (reference sequence). Source material: peripheral blood. The chain has TRBV7-7 and TRBJ2-2; no firm D call. This sequence was found in a man in his sixties with active or convalescent COVID-19. CDR3 in DNA: TGTGCCAGCAGCTTAGGTTCACAGTACACCGGGGAGCTGTTTTTT. It encodes CASSLGSQYTGELFF.